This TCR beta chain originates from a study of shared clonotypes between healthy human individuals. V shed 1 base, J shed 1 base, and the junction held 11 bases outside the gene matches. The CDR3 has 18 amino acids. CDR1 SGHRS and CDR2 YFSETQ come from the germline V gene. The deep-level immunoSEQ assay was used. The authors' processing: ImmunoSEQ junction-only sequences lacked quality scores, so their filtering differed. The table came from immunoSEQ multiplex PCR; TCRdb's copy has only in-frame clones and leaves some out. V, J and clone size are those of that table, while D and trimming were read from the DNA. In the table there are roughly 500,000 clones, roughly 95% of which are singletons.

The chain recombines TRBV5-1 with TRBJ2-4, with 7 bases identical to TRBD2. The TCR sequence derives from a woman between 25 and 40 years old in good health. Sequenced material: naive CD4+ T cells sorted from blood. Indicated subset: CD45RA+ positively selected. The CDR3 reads CASSLSGTALGAKNIQYF. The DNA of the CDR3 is TGCGCCAGCAGCTTGAGCGGGACTGCATTAGGGGCCAAAAACATTCAGTACTTC.